These 10 T cell receptor beta chains originate from one sample sequenced in a study of T cells in Graves' hyperthyroidism and ophthalmopathy. The source material, RNA transcripts, was used to amplify TCR beta CDR3 regions. HTBI primers were employed in a first-round RT-PCR of the TCR CDR3. In TCRdb, the multiplex PCR reads were re-called with MiXCR into one record per CDR3 protein. The sample comprises some 700,000 distinct CDR3 sequences, roughly a sixth of which are singletons, and around a sixth rests with the top ten. The sample comprised blood. Every receptor here comes from a man aged 45-65 years with Graves' hyperthyroidism.

The count of this clonotype is one. The CDR3 DNA reads TGTGCCAGCAGAAGGGGGGCTTCCGAGCAGTACTTC. It encodes CASRRGASEQYF. The chain has TRBV2 and TRBJ2-7; the D call may be TRBD1 or TRBD2 (6 bases each). Deletions cut 6 bases from V and 6 bases from J, with 12 bases between. Germline V CDR1 and CDR2: SNHLY, FYNNEI. The CDR3 has 12 amino acids.

The chain uses TRBV28 and TRBJ1-3, with D possibly matching TRBD1 (5 bases). V was clipped by 5 bases and J by 2 bases, with 13 bases between them. CDR1 and CDR2 from the germline V gene are MDHEN and SYDVKM. The CDR3 sequence is 15 residues long. The CDR3 sequence: CASSPVRAAGNTIYF. CDR3 in DNA: TGTGCCAGCAGTCCCGTCAGGGCGGCTGGAAACACCATATATTTT. Supplemented by reference TRBV28 and TRBJ1-3, the full variable domain reads DVKVTQSSRYLVKRTGEKVFLECVQDMDHENMFWYRQDPGLGLRLIYFSYDVKMKEKGDIPEGYSVSREKKERFSLILESASTNQTSMYLCASSPVRAAGNTIYFGEGSWLTVV.

There are many counts of this clonotype. The DNA for the CDR3 is TGTGCCAGCAGTTTAAACCCAGGGCGCACTGAAGCTTTCTTT. Translating it yields CASSLNPGRTEAFF. The rearrangement joins TRBV12-3 or TRBV12-4 to TRBJ1-1; D might be TRBD1 (5 bases). The CDR3 sequence is 14 residues long. Trimming stripped 2 bases from V and 4 bases from J, with 11 bases between.

This clonotype was counted many times. This chain joins TRBV28 and TRBJ2-1; perhaps TRBD2 as D (6 bases). With 4 bases removed from V and 9 bases from J, the gap between germline ends came to 19 bases. There are 15 residues in the CDR3. The germline gives CDR1 MDHEN, CDR2 SYDVKM. DNA of the CDR3: TGTGCCAGCAGTTCCCCCCGGGGAGGCCCGTCTGAGCAGTTCTTC. It is translated as CASSSPRGGPSEQFF.

This clonotype showed up just a few times. The chain links TRBV6-2 or TRBV6-3 to TRBJ2-1; 13 nucleotides line up with TRBD2. The V gene end was trimmed by 6 bases and the J gene end by 8 bases; junction bases not matched to a gene: 4. CDR1 and CDR2 (germline): MNHEY, SVGEGT. This CDR3 contains 14 residues. The CDR3 DNA sequence: TGTGCCAGCAGCGGACTAGCGGGAGCCCATGAGCAGTTCTTC. Its protein product is CASSGLAGAHEQFF.

This clonotype was seen at least ten times. The V gene is TRBV5-8, the J gene TRBJ2-5; a weak D match, TRBD2 (5 bases). CDR1 is SGHTS and CDR2 is YDEGEE in the germline V gene. The CDR3 covers 13 residues. Trimming pared 4 bases from V and 5 bases from J, leaving 12 bases between. This CDR3 reads CASSGRAGETQYF. CDR3 sequence (DNA): TGTGCCAGCAGCGGGAGAGCTGGGGAGACCCAGTACTTC.

This clonotype was seen repeatedly, ten times or more. The rearrangement joins TRBV15 to TRBJ1-4; D remains ambiguous. CDR1 is LNHNV and CDR2 is YYDKDF in the germline V gene (reference sequence). CDR3 length: 18 residues. Deletions cut 1 base from V and 0 bases from J, with 15 bases between. The CDR3 spells CATSRVSPYSSTNEKLFF. In nucleotides, the CDR3 is TGTGCCACCAGCAGAGTGTCCCCGTACAGCTCAACTAATGAAAAACTGTTTTTT.

The V gene is TRBV4-3, the J gene TRBJ1-1; weak D call: TRBD1 (6 bases). Germline V gene lookup returns CDR1 LGHNA and CDR2 YSLEER. The length of the CDR3 is 18 residues. The V and J ends lost 0 bases and 0 bases respectively, with 17 bases between them. CDR3 DNA: TGCGCCAGCAGCCAAGATCTGACAGGAGGCTTCTTGAACACTGAAGCTTTCTTT. Translating it yields CASSQDLTGGFLNTEAFF.

This clonotype was detected a few times. One end of the junction varies from germline; a read error may be responsible. This rearrangement joins TRBV4-1 to TRBJ1-2; unclear D gene. The CDR3 loop spans 15 amino acids. Germline V CDR1 and CDR2: MGHRA, YSYEKL. CDR3 in DNA: TGCACCAGCAGCCAAGATTCCGGAGCTAACTATGGCTACACCTTC. This translates into CTSSQDSGANYGYTF.

This clonotype occurred a few times. The rearrangement joins TRBV5-4 to TRBJ2-1, with 7 bases matching TRBD2. Germline CDR1 is SGHNT and CDR2 is YYREEE (reference sequence). The trim removed 3 bases at V and 10 bases at J, leaving 10 bases unmatched. The CDR3 is 14 amino acids. CDR3 protein: CASSSPWAGVEQFF. Here the CDR3 DNA reads TGTGCCAGCAGCTCTCCTTGGGCGGGAGTGGAGCAGTTCTTC.